One sample yielded the 19 T cell receptor beta chains listed below, sequenced in a study of post-analysis software for immune sequencing data. Study results and caveats: Patients had higher frequencies than controls of about five TRBV segments, including TRBV5-6, TRBV5-1 and TRBV20-1.

Unique molecular identifiers were built into the TCR beta cDNA libraries. One entry per CDR3 protein, called by TCRdb with MiXCR from the PCR reads. The table lists 350,000 to 500,000 distinct CDR3 sequences, 39% of them singletons. No antigens are known for them. The material sequenced was blood. The receptors here all came from a girl aged 2-10 years with multiple sclerosis.

In its sample, this clonotype was seen a few times. The chain recombines TRBV18 with TRBJ2-1; D is ambiguous. Between the trimmed V and J ends, which lost 2 bases and 4 bases, there was a span of 12 bases. The CDR3 length is 15 residues. Germline loops: CDR1 KGHSH, CDR2 LQKENI. CDR3: CASSPDPQLYNEQFF. In nucleotides, the CDR3 is TGTGCCAGCTCACCAGATCCGCAGCTGTACAATGAGCAGTTCTTC.

CDR3 sequence: CASSRPRQGADEQFF. The CDR3 DNA reads as TGTGCCAGCAGCCGCCCCCGACAGGGTGCCGATGAGCAGTTCTTC. This chain uses TRBV28 with TRBJ2-1; TRBD1 agrees at 7 bases. Germline-derived CDR1 and CDR2 are MDHEN and SYDVKM. V lost 6 bases and J lost 8; bases outside the gene matches: 13. This CDR3 is built from 15 residues.

This clonotype occurred once. The chain is built from TRBV10-3 and TRBJ1-4; D unclear. The CDR3 runs to 13 residues. Germline values: CDR1 ENHRY, CDR2 SYGVKD. V was cut by 8 bases and J by 6 bases, with 13 bases left in between. The CDR3 DNA reads TGTGCCATCGGGCGGCAGGAGGATGAAAAACTGTTTTTT. Its translation: CAIGRQEDEKLFF.

This clonotype has just a few counts. The CDR3: CASSLRSEQYF. CDR3 coding DNA: TGTGCCAGCAGCTTAAGGTCCGAGCAGTACTTC. The rearrangement joins TRBV7-2 to TRBJ2-7; D remains unclear. Germline loops: CDR1 SGHTA, CDR2 FQGNSA. There are 11 residues in the CDR3. Trimming cost V 2 bases and J 6 bases, with 5 bases left between them.

CDR3 sequence reads: CSARGGRGDSPLHF. The CDR3 nucleotides read TGCAGTGCTAGAGGCGGACGGGGAGATTCACCCCTCCACTTT. V is TRBV20-1 and J is TRBJ1-6; D ambiguous. Germline assignment: CDR1 DFQATT and CDR2 SNEGSKA (reference sequence). Trimming shortened V by 1 base and J by 8 bases, and 12 bases separated the two germline ends. This CDR3 spans 14 amino acids.

This clonotype was seen a handful of times. The chain has TRBV11-2 and TRBJ1-2, with 9 nucleotides matching TRBD1. This CDR3 contains 16 residues. Germline V gene sequence: CDR1 SGHAT, CDR2 FQNNGV. With 1 base clipped from V and 7 bases from J, the junction kept 10 bases outside the gene matches. The CDR3 region is CASSLGDRETILGYTF. For the CDR3, the DNA is TGTGCCAGCAGCTTAGGGGACAGGGAGACTATACTTGGCTACACCTTC.

The chain combines TRBV7-9 with TRBJ2-3; D unresolved. The CDR3 spans 13 residues. Trimming took off 5 bases at V and 2 bases at J, with 8 bases between the two ends. The germline V gene encodes CDR1 SEHNR and CDR2 FQNEAQ (reference sequence). The CDR3 is CASSPWDTDTQYF. DNA of the CDR3: TGTGCCAGCAGCCCTTGGGACACAGATACGCAGTATTTT.

This clonotype has only a few counts. This chain connects TRBV2 to TRBJ2-7; tentatively, D is TRBD1 (5 bases). V lost 3 bases and J lost 0, with 9 bases in between. This CDR3 has 14 residues. Germline loops: CDR1 SNHLY, CDR2 FYNNEI. The DNA for the CDR3 is TGTGCCAGCAGTGAGCAGGGTAGCTCCTACGAGCAGTACTTC. It specifies CASSEQGSSYEQYF. Variable domain in full (rest from reference TRBV2 and TRBJ2-7): EPEVTQTPSHQVTQMGQEVILRCVPISNHLYFYWYRQILGQKVEFLVSFYNNEISEKSEIFDDQFSVERPDGSNFTLKIRSTKLEDSAMYFCASSEQGSSYEQYFGPGTRLTVT.

This sequence joins TRBV5-1 and TRBJ2-5, with D tentatively TRBD2 (5 bases). CDR1 and CDR2 from the germline V gene are SGHRS and YFSETQ. This CDR3 has 14 amino acids. V was pared by 3 bases and J by 4 bases, with 13 bases between. As DNA, the CDR3 is TGCGCCAGCAGCTGGCCGGGGTCGGGAGAGACCCAGTACTTC. It encodes CASSWPGSGETQYF.

The chain uses TRBV27 and TRBJ2-7; possible D gene TRBD1, 5 bases. CDR3 length equals 12 residues. Germline V gene sequence: CDR1 MNHEY, CDR2 SMNVEV (reference sequence). V lost 11 bases, J lost 3 bases, and 14 bases lay in between. The CDR3 DNA reads as TGTGCCTCCAGGTCAGGGTTCTACGAGCAGTACTTC. Translated, it gives CASRSGFYEQYF.

In this sample, this clonotype turned up a few times. The CDR3 sequence is CASSSPSANTEAFF. The CDR3 nucleotides read TGTGCCAGCAGCTCCCCATCGGCGAACACTGAAGCTTTCTTT. The V gene is TRBV11-2, the J gene TRBJ1-1; D uncertain. This CDR3 contains 14 residues. Germline values: CDR1 SGHAT, CDR2 FQNNGV. V lost 4 bases, J lost 1 base, and 10 bases lay in between.

This chain connects TRBV12-3 or TRBV12-4 to TRBJ1-2, with D possibly TRBD1 on 6 matching bases. This CDR3 is built from 14 residues. The V and J ends lost 3 bases and 5 bases respectively, with 13 bases between them. In DNA, the CDR3 is TGTGCCAGCAGTTTGAACGGGGGCGTTTATGGCTACACCTTC. Protein sequence: CASSLNGGVYGYTF.

In this sample, this clonotype turned up a few times. The V and J genes are TRBV5-1 and TRBJ2-1; TRBD2 is a possible D gene (6 bases). CDR1 SGHRS and CDR2 YFSETQ come from the germline V gene. This CDR3 has 16 amino acids. Trimming took 2 bases from V and 6 from J, leaving 18 bases between them. The CDR3 here is CASSFPGTFLSNEQFF. The DNA for the CDR3 is TGCGCCAGCAGCTTCCCCGGGACTTTTCTAAGCAATGAGCAGTTCTTC.

This rearrangement joins TRBV20-1 to TRBJ1-6; D is ambiguous. The CDR3 consists of 17 residues. V was trimmed by 0 bases and J by 5 bases, leaving 17 bases between them. CDR1 DFQATT and CDR2 SNEGSKA come from the germline V gene (reference sequence). CDR3 protein: CSARDPYVGYNNSPLHF. CDR3 nucleotides: TGCAGTGCTAGAGATCCCTACGTAGGATATAATAATTCACCCCTCCACTTT.

This clonotype was observed a handful of times. The V gene is TRBV28, the J gene TRBJ1-2; no firm D call. Per germline, CDR1 MDHEN and CDR2 SYDVKM. CDR3 length: 14 amino acids. V was clipped by 2 bases and J by 0 bases, with 7 bases between them. CDR3 residues: CASSLSQPNYGYTF. CDR3 in DNA: TGTGCCAGCAGTTTAAGTCAACCTAACTATGGCTACACCTTC.

The V gene is TRBV28, the J gene TRBJ2-7; 8 bases map to TRBD1. Germline loops: CDR1 MDHEN, CDR2 SYDVKM. V trimming: 5 bases; J trimming: 6 bases; junction bases outside the gene matches: 6. CDR3 size: 13 residues. For the CDR3, the DNA is TGTGCCAGCAGTCCCGAAGGACAGGGCGAGCAGTACTTC. Protein product: CASSPEGQGEQYF.

This clonotype was found a few times. The J gene is TRBJ2-7, the V gene TRBV4-1; tentative D call: TRBD1 (6 bases). CDR3 length: 15 residues. Per germline, CDR1 MGHRA and CDR2 YSYEKL. The V end lost 4 bases, the J end lost 4 bases, and 17 bases lay between the germline ends. CDR3 loop: CASSPTRDNLYEQYF. The CDR3 coding sequence is TGCGCCAGCAGCCCGACCCGGGACAACTTGTACGAGCAGTACTTC.

This clonotype has a handful of counts. This chain uses TRBV5-1 with TRBJ2-1; TRBD2 aligns across 7 bases. The CDR3 spans 15 residues. Germline V CDR1 and CDR2: SGHRS, YFSETQ. With 4 bases clipped from V and 9 bases from J, the junction kept 13 bases outside the gene matches. CDR3 sequence reads: CASSLRRDTSAEQFF. CDR3 DNA: TGCGCCAGCAGCCTACGCCGGGATACTAGCGCTGAGCAGTTCTTC. The variable domain in full, completed from reference TRBV5-1 and TRBJ2-1, reads KAGVTQTPRYLIKTRGQQVTLSCSPISGHRSVSWYQQTPGQGLQFLFEYFSETQRNKGNFPGRFSGRQFSNSRSEMNVSTLELGDSALYLCASSLRRDTSAEQFFGPGTRLTVL.

The chain combines TRBV7-2 with TRBJ1-6; 12 bases line up with TRBD1. The germline CDR1 and CDR2 sequences are SGHTA and FQGNSA. With 5 bases clipped from V and 9 bases from J, the junction kept 8 bases outside the gene matches. This CDR3 is built from 16 residues. CDR3 nucleotide sequence: TGTGCCAGCAGCCCGGGACAGGGGGCCCCAGGTTCACCCCTCCACTTT. Translation gives CASSPGQGAPGSPLHF.